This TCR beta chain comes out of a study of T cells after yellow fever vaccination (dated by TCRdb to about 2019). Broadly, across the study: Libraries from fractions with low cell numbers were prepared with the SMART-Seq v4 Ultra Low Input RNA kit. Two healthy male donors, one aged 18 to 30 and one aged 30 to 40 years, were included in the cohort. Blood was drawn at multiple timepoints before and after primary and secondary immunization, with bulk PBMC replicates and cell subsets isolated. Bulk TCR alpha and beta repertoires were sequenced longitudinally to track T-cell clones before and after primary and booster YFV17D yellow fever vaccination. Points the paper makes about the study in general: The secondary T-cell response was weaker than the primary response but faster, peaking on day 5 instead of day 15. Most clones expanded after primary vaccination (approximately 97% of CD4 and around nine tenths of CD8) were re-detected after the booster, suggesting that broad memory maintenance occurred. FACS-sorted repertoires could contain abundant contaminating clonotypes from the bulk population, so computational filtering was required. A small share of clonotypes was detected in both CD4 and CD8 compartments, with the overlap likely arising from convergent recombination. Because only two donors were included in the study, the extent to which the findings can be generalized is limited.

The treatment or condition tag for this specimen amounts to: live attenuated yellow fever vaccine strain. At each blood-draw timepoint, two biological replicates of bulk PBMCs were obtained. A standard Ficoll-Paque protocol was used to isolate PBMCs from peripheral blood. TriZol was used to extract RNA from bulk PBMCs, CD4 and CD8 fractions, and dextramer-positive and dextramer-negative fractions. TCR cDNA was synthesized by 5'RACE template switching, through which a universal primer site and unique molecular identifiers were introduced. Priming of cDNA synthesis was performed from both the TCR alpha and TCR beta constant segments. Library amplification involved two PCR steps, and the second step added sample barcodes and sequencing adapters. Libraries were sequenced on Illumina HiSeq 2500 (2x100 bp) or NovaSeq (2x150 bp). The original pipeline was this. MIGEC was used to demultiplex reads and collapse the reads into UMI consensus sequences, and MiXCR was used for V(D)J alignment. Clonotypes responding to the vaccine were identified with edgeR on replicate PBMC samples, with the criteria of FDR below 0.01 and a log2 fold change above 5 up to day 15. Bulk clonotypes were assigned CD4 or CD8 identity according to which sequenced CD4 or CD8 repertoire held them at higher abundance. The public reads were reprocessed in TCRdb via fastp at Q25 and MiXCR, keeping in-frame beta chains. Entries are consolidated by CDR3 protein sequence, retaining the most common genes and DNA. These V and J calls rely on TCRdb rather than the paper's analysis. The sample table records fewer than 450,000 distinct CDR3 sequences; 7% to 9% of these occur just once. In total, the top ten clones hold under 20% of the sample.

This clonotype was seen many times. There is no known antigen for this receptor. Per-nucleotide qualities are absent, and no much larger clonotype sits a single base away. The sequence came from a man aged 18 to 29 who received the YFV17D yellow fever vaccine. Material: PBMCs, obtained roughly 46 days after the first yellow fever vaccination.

The encoded CDR3 is CASSPRGTNEKLFF. In nucleotide form, the sequence is TGCGCCAGCAGCCCCAGGGGGACTAATGAAAAACTGTTTTTT. The sequence is built from TRBV5-1 and TRBJ1-4; 7 of the junction bases match TRBD1. CDR1 and CDR2 are drawn from the germline V gene: SGHRS, YFSETQ. Ends trimmed: V by 4 bases, J by 2 bases; bases unmatched to a gene: 2. The CDR3 sequence holds 14 residues, the cysteine and phenylalanine included. The entry retains the CDR3 DNA only, 42 bases that are in frame from base 1.